This note documents a single T cell receptor beta chain sequence. Patients were ineligible given autoimmune disease history or systemic immunosuppression. The sample comes from a study of OX40 agonist ivuxolimab in advanced cancers. Looking at the study overall: Previous treatment with anti-PD-1, anti-PD-L1 or anti-CTLA-4 therapy was allowed; 40% had received some.

Profiling relied on immunoSEQ multiplex PCR, and the TCRdb table lists in-frame clones only, not all of them. The table has 50,000 to 75,000 clones, 86% seen once. The clonotype originates from an adult with an advanced solid tumor such as melanoma, head and neck, liver or kidney cancer. The sequenced sample was CD4+ or CD8+ T cells sorted from blood, obtained in a trial of the OX40 agonist ivuxolimab.

CDR3 protein: CASSLEAQETQYF. In nucleotides, the CDR3 is TGTGCCAGCAGTTTAGAGGCTCAAGAGACCCAGTACTTC. The J gene is TRBJ2-5, the V gene TRBV28; D is undetermined. V lost 2 bases and J 2 bases, leaving 6 bases between the germline ends. Germline V lookup: CDR1 MDHEN, CDR2 SYDVKM. The CDR3 totals 13 residues.